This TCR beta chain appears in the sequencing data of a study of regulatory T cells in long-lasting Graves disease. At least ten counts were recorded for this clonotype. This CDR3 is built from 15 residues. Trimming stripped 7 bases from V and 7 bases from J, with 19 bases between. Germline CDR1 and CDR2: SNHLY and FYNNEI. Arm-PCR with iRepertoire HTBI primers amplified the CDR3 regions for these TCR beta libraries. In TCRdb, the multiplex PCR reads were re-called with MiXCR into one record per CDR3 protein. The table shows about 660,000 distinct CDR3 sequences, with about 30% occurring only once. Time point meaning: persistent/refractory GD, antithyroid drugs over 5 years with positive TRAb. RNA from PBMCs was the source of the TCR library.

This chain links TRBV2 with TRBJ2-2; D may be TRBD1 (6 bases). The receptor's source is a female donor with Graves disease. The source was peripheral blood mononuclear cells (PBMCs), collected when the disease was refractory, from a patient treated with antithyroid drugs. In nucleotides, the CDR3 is TGTGCCAGCACTCAGACAGGCCCCTACGGCGGGGAGCTGTTTTTT. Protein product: CASTQTGPYGGELFF.